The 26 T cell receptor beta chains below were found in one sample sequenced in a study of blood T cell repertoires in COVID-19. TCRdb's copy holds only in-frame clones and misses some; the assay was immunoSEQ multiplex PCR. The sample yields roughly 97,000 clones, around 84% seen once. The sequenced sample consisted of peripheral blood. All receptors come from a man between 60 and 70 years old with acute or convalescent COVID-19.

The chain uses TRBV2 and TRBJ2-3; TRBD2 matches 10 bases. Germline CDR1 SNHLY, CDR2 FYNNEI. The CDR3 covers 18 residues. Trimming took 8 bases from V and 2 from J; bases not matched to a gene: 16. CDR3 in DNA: TGTGCCAGCTACAAGCGGGCTAGCGGGAGTGGTTACACAGATACGCAGTATTTT. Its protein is CASYKRASGSGYTDTQYF.

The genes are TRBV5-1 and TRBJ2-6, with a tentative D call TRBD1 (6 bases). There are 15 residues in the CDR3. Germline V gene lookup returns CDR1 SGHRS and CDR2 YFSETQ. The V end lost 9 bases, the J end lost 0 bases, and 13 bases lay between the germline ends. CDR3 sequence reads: CATKDRPSGANVLTF. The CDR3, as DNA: TGCGCCACCAAGGACAGACCCTCTGGGGCCAACGTCCTGACTTTC. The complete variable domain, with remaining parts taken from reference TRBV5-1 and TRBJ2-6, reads KAGVTQTPRYLIKTRGQQVTLSCSPISGHRSVSWYQQTPGQGLQFLFEYFSETQRNKGNFPGRFSGRQFSNSRSEMNVSTLELGDSALYLCATKDRPSGANVLTFGAGSRLTVL.

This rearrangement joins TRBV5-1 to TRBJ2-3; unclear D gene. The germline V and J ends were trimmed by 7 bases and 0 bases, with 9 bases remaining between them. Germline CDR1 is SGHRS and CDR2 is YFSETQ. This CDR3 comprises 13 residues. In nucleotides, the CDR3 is TGCGCCAGCCACAGCCAAAGCACAGATACGCAGTATTTT. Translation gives CASHSQSTDTQYF.

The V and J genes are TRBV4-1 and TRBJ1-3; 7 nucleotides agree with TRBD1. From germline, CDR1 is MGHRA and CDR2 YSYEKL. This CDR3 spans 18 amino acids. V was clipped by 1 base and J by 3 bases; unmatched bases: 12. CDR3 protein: CASSQVIPSGGSGNTIYF. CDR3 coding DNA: TGCGCCAGCAGCCAAGTTATCCCCTCAGGGGGGAGTGGAAACACCATATATTTT.

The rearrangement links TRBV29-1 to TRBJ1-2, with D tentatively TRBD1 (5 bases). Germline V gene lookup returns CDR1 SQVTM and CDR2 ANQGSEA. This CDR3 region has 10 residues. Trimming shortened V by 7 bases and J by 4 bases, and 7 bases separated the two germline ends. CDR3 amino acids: CSADSYGYTF. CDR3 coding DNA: TGCAGCGCCGACAGCTATGGCTACACCTTC.

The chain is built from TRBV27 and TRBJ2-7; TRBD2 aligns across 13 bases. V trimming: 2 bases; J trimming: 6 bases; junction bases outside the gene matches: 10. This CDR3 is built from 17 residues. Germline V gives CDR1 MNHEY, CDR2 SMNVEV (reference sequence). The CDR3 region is CASSLRGLAGEISEQYF. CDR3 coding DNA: TGTGCCAGCAGTTTACGCGGACTAGCGGGAGAGATCTCCGAGCAGTACTTC.

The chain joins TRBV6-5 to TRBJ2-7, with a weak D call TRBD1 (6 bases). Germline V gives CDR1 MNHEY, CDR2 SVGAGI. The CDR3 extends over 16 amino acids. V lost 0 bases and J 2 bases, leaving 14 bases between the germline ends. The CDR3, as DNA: TGTGCCAGCAGTTACTCGACAGGACTTACACCCTACGAGCAGTACTTC. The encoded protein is CASSYSTGLTPYEQYF.

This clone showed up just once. CDR3 sequence (DNA): TGTGCCAGCAGCTTGGTTAGGGGTGGGACAGGGGGCCGTTCCGAGCAGTACTTC. It translates to CASSLVRGGTGGRSEQYF. This chain connects TRBV5-5 to TRBJ2-7; 12 positions match TRBD1. This CDR3 contains 18 residues. J lost 6 bases, V lost 0 bases, and 13 bases had no gene match. CDR1 is SGHKS, CDR2 YYEKEE, per germline (reference sequence).

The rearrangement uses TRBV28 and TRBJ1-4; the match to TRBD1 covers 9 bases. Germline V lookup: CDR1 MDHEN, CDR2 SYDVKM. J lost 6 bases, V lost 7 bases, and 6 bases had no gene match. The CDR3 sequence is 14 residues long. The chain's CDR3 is CASMGGQGYEKLFF. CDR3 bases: TGTGCCAGCATGGGAGGACAGGGGTATGAAAAACTGTTTTTT.

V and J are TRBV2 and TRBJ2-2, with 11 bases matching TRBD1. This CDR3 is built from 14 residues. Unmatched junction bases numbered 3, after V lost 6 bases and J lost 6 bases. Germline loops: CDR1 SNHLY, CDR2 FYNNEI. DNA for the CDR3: TGTGCCAGCAGGCCGGGACAGGGGGCCGGGGAGCTGTTTTTT. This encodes CASRPGQGAGELFF.

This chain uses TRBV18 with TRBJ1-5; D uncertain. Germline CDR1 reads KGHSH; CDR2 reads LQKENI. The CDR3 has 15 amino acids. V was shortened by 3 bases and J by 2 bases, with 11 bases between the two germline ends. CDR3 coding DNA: TGTGCCAGCTCACCGGCGGGATTAGGCAATCAGCCCCAGCATTTT. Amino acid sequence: CASSPAGLGNQPQHF. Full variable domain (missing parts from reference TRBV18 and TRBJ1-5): NAGVMQNPRHLVRRRGQEARLRCSPMKGHSHVYWYRQLPEEGLKFMVYLQKENIIDESGMPKERFSAEFPKEGPSILRIQQVVRGDSAAYFCASSPAGLGNQPQHFGDGTRLSIL.

CDR3 DNA sequence: TGCAGCGTTGGCGGGGACCTCGGGGCCTATGGCTACACCTTC. This encodes CSVGGDLGAYGYTF. The chain couples TRBV29-1 to TRBJ1-2; possibly TRBD1 for D (5 bases). This CDR3 contains 14 residues. V gave up 4 bases and J gave up 4 bases, with 16 bases separating them. Germline values: CDR1 SQVTM, CDR2 ANQGSEA. The whole variable domain, remainder taken from reference TRBV29-1 and TRBJ1-2, is SAVISQKPSRDICQRGTSLTIQCQVDSQVTMMFWYRQQPGQSLTLIATANQGSEATYESGFVIDKFPISRPNLTFSTLTVSNMSPEDSSIYLCSVGGDLGAYGYTFGSGTRLTVV.

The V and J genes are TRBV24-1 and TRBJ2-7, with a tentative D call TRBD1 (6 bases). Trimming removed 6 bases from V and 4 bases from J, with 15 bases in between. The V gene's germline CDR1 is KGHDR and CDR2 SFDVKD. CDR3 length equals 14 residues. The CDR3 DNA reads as TGTGCCACCAGTCGGGACACAGCTCCTTACGAGCAGTACTTC. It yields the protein CATSRDTAPYEQYF.

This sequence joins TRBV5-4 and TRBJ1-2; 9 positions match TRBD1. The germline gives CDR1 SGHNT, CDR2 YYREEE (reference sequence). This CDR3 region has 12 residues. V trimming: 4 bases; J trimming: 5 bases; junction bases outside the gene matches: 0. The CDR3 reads CASSGQGYGYTF. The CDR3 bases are TGTGCCAGCAGCGGACAGGGGTATGGCTACACCTTC. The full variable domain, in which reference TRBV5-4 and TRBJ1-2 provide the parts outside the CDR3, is ETGVTQSPTHLIKTRGQQVTLRCSSQSGHNTVSWYQQALGQGPQFIFQYYREEENGRGNFPPRFSGLQFPNYSSELNVNALELDDSALYLCASSGQGYGYTFGSGTRLTVV.

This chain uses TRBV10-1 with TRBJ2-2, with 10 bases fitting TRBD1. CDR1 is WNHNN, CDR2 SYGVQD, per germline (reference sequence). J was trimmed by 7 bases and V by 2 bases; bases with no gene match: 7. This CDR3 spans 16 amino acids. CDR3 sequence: CASSERDRGIVGELFF. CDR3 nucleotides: TGCGCCAGCAGTGAGAGGGACAGGGGAATCGTCGGGGAGCTGTTTTTT.

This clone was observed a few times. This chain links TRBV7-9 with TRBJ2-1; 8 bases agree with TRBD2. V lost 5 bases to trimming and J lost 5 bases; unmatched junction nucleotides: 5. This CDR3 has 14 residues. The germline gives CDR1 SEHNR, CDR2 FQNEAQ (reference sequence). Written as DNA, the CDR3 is TGTGCCAGCAGCCGTCGGGAGGGCCACAATGAGCAGTTCTTC. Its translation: CASSRREGHNEQFF.

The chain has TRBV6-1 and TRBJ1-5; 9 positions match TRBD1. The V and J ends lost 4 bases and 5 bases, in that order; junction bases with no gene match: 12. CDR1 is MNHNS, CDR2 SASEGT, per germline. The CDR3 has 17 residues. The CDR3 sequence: CASSARDRVTSDQPQHF. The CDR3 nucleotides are TGTGCCAGCAGTGCTCGGGACAGGGTGACCTCGGATCAGCCCCAGCATTTT.

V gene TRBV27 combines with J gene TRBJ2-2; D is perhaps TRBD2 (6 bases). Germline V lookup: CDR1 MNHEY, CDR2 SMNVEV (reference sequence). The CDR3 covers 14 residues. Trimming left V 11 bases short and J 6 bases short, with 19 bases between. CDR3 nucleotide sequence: TGTGCCTCCCGGGCCGGGGACTGGGCCGGGGAGCTGTTTTTT. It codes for CASRAGDWAGELFF.

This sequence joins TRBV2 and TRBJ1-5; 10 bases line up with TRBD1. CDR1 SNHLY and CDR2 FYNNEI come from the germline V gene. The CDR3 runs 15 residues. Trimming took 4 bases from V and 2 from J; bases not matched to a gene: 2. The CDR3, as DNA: TGTGCCAGCAGTGTGGGGACAGGGGGCAATCAGCCCCAGCATTTT. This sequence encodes CASSVGTGGNQPQHF.

This CDR3 reads CATSRDGEGPGNEQYF. The CDR3 DNA sequence: TGTGCCACCAGCAGAGACGGGGAGGGGCCGGGGAACGAGCAGTACTTC. This rearrangement joins TRBV15 to TRBJ2-7, with 7 bases that match TRBD2. Trimming cost V 0 bases and J 5 bases; bases outside gene matches: 10. The length of the CDR3 is 16 residues. Germline V gene data show CDR1 as LNHNV and CDR2 as YYDKDF (reference sequence).

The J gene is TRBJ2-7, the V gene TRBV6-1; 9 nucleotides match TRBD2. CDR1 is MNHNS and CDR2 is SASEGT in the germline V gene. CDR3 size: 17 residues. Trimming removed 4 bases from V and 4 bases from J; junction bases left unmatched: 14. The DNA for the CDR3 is TGTGCCAGCAGTGCCCCGACTAGCGGAGGATTCAGTTACGAGCAGTACTTC. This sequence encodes CASSAPTSGGFSYEQYF.

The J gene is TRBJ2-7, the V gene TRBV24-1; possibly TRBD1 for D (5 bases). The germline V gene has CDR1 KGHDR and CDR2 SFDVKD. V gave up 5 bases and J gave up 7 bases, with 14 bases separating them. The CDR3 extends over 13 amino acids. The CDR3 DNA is TGTGCCACCAGTGGCAGGGATGGCTGGGAGCAGTACTTC. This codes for CATSGRDGWEQYF.

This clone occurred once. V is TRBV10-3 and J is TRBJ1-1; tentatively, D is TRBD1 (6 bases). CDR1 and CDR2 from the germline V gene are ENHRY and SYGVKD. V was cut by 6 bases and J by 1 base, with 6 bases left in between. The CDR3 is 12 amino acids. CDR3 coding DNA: TGTGCCATCAGGACAGGGAACACTGAAGCTTTCTTT. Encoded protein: CAIRTGNTEAFF.

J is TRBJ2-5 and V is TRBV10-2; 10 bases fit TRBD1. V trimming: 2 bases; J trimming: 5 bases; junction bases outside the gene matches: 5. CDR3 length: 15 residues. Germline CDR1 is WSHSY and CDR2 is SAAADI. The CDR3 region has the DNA TGCGCCAGCAGTGAGCCGGGACAGGGGATCGAGACCCAGTACTTC. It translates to CASSEPGQGIETQYF.

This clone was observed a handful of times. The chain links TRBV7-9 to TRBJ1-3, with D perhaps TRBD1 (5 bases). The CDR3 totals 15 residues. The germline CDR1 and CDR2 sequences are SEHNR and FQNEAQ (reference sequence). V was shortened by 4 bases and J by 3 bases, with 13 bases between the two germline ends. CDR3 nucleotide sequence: TGTGCCAGCAGCTCCGGACAAGGCTATGGAAACACCATATATTTT. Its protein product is CASSSGQGYGNTIYF. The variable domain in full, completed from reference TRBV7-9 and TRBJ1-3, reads DTGVSQNPRHKITKRGQNVTFRCDPISEHNRLYWYRQTLGQGPEFLTYFQNEAQLEKSRLLSDRFSAERPKGSFSTLEIQRTEQGDSAMYLCASSSGQGYGNTIYFGEGSWLTVV.

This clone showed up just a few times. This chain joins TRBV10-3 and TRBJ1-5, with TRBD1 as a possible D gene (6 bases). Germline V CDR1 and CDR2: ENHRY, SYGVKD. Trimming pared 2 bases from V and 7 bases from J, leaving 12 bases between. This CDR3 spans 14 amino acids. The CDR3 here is CAISEADRAQPQHF. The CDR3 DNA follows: TGTGCCATCAGTGAGGCGGACAGAGCGCAGCCCCAGCATTTT.